The clone carrying this T cell receptor beta chain was found many times. Its cognate antigen is unknown. Germline V gives CDR1 LNHDA, CDR2 SQIVND (reference sequence). This CDR3 is built from 14 residues. With V trimmed by 3 bases and J by 7 bases, 4 bases remained unmatched. This entry comes from a study of regulatory T cells in long-lasting Graves disease. Findings and limits, study-wide: Persistent Graves' patients showed a TCR diversity that was lower than that of newly diagnosed ones.

Arm-PCR of CDR3 regions and iRepertoire HTBI primers were the basis on which TCR beta libraries were built. One entry per CDR3 protein, called by TCRdb with MiXCR from the multiplex PCR reads. Of 320,000 or so distinct CDR3 sequences listed, 15% to 20% are singletons. The time point is: newly diagnosed GD, antithyroid drugs for less than 3 months. PBMCs provided the RNA from which the TCR library was made. The sequencing used peripheral blood mononuclear cells (PBMCs), collected at new diagnosis, from a patient treated with antithyroid drugs. The chain is built from TRBV19 and TRBJ2-1, with 9 bases aligning to TRBD2. This TCR was recovered from a female donor with Graves disease. The CDR3 DNA is TGTGCCAGTAGTATGCGGGAGGGGGGGAATGAGCAGTTCTTC. It specifies CASSMREGGNEQFF. Drawing the rest from reference TRBV19 and TRBJ2-1, the complete variable domain is DGGITQSPKYLFRKEGQNVTLSCEQNLNHDAMYWYRQDPGQGLRLIYYSQIVNDFQKGDIAEGYSVSREKKESFPLTVTSAQKNPTAFYLCASSMREGGNEQFFGPGTRLTVL.